These T cell receptor beta chains were read from a single sample in a study of Graves' ophthalmopathy and Graves' hyperthyroidism. One entry per CDR3 protein results from TCRdb running MiXCR on the multiplex PCR reads. This table holds around 170,000 distinct CDR3 sequences, more than 30% found once. Specimen: peripheral blood. These receptors were taken from a woman in her forties with Graves' ophthalmopathy. CDR3s leave out the opening cysteine and the closing phenylalanine or tryptophan. D genes are given only for firm matches.

TRBV19	TRBJ2-7	-	ASSTVLTRSSYEQY
TRBV4-3	TRBJ2-5	-	ASSQGNAETQY
TRBV12-3/TRBV12-4	TRBJ1-2	-	ASSWVGLNYGYT
TRBV6-5	TRBJ1-5	-	ASSYGTDQPQH
TRBV28	TRBJ2-2	TRBD2	ASSLGGTTTGELF
TRBV12-3/TRBV12-4	TRBJ1-6	TRBD1	ASSGTGGFSPLH
TRBV20-1	TRBJ2-7	TRBD1	SAKGGTGVPYEQY
TRBV19	TRBJ2-2	-	ASSPYEGGNTGELF
TRBV6-1	TRBJ1-1	TRBD1	ASSEDRGITEAF
TRBV11-2	TRBJ2-3	-	ASSAQGIFTDTQY
TRBV6-5	TRBJ2-7	TRBD1	ATVRDRVYEQY
TRBV6-1	TRBJ1-4	-	ASSEAGRKEATNEKLF
TRBV20-1	TRBJ2-7	TRBD2	SAREERDYEQY
TRBV11-2	TRBJ2-2	TRBD2	ASSLGLAGEDGELF
TRBV12-3/TRBV12-4	TRBJ1-2	-	ASSLAGSRASSYT
TRBV11-2	TRBJ2-7	-	ASSRNGHLKGGEQY
TRBV12-3/TRBV12-4	TRBJ1-2	-	ASSFLTYGYT
TRBV6-5	TRBJ1-1	TRBD1	ASRSQGALTAEAF
TRBV28	TRBJ1-1	-	ASSSRWEAF
TRBV12-3/TRBV12-4	TRBJ1-5	-	ASSLVQGDHQPQH
TRBV20-1	TRBJ1-2	-	SAYDRRDYGYT
TRBV20-1	TRBJ1-2	-	SASNLDDANYGYT
TRBV12-3/TRBV12-4	TRBJ2-5	TRBD2	ASSQGLAGVAETQY
TRBV6-2/TRBV6-3	TRBJ2-7	TRBD2	ASSYSGLAGGLGYEQY
TRBV12-3/TRBV12-4	TRBJ1-1	-	ASSFRTVNSEAF
TRBV24-1	TRBJ2-2	-	ATRAGGDTGELF
TRBV5-6	TRBJ2-7	TRBD2	ASSPGAGGYEQY
TRBV27	TRBJ2-7	-	ASSLGRAAEQY
TRBV9	TRBJ1-2	-	ASSVELQGKGYT
TRBV2	TRBJ1-2	TRBD1	ASSTTGVNGYT
TRBV5-1	TRBJ1-1	-	ASSLRGSTEAF
TRBV6-2/TRBV6-3	TRBJ1-1	-	ASSYSMAIGTEAF
TRBV6-2/TRBV6-3	TRBJ1-1	-	ASSPLGVRTEAF
TRBV6-4	TRBJ1-5	TRBD1	ASSNRDRGLLSQPQH
TRBV4-2	TRBJ2-2	TRBD1	ASSRGQGLPSGELF
TRBV30	TRBJ2-2	-	AWSTFNTGELF
TRBV12-3/TRBV12-4	TRBJ1-2	TRBD1	ASSFPGGEDT
TRBV7-2	TRBJ1-6	-	ASSTLRGSGSPLH
TRBV7-2	TRBJ1-6	-	ASSEYRADNSPLH
TRBV10-3	TRBJ1-2	TRBD1	AISGPSHGTVDGYT
TRBV6-2/TRBV6-3	TRBJ2-7	-	ASSYGASYEQY
TRBV7-8	TRBJ1-5	-	ASSGDFRGNQPQH
TRBV6-2/TRBV6-3	TRBJ1-1	-	ASSHQTGRNTEAF
TRBV5-1	TRBJ2-3	TRBD2	ASSLLAAGQDTQY
TRBV18	TRBJ2-7	TRBD1	ASSPPGTGGIEQY
TRBV6-1	TRBJ1-5	-	ASSPDGNSNQPQH
TRBV6-2/TRBV6-3	TRBJ2-6	-	ASSRYGTGANVLT
TRBV7-8	TRBJ2-7	-	ASSITRAGYEQY
TRBV5-1	TRBJ1-1	-	ASSLTGSVNTEAF
TRBV30	TRBJ2-7	-	AWKGSSYEQY
TRBV7-2	TRBJ2-7	-	ASSLVGVVEQY
TRBV7-2	TRBJ2-1	-	ASSLGSYNEQF
TRBV12-3/TRBV12-4	TRBJ2-7	TRBD1	ASSSGQQVYEQY
TRBV5-4	TRBJ2-5	TRBD1	ASSLDRVRETQY